This T cell receptor (beta chain) was retrieved from a study of neurological immune-mediated disorders. Template-switch 5'RACE cDNA synthesis added a 10-nucleotide unique molecular identifier. TCRdb reprocessed the 5' RACE reads via MiXCR and lists one record per CDR3 protein. The data hold tens of thousands of distinct CDR3 sequences, with about 10% observed a single time. General study results and limits: Because no CDR3 amino acid sequences were shared across subjects by expanded clones, private repertoires were suggested in all groups. Patients with HTLV-1-associated myelopathy had the highest level of TCR clonal expansion, whereas patients with multiple sclerosis had the lowest level, falling beneath the level found in healthy controls.

Sample time point: longitudinal time-point 1 (baseline). The J segment lost 2 bases and the V segment lost 8 bases, leaving 8 bases of the junction unmatched. Germline CDR1 SGHVS, CDR2 FQNEAQ. This CDR3 spans 16 amino acids. This clonotype was seen ten or more times. Its antigen is currently unknown. The sample consisted of PBMCs. The J gene is TRBJ2-5, the V gene TRBV7-8; 13 bases agree with TRBD2. The clonotype was recovered from a male donor with HTLV-1-associated myelopathy (HAM/TSP). The CDR3 bases are TGTGCCAGCGGACTAGCGGGGGCCCGGTTACAAGAGACCCAGTACTTC. This encodes CASGLAGARLQETQYF. Using reference TRBV7-8 and TRBJ2-5 for the parts outside the CDR3, the full variable domain is GAGVSQSPRYKVAKRGQDVALRCDPISGHVSLFWYQQALGQGPEFLTYFQNEAQLDKSGLPSDRFFAERPEGSVSTLKIQRTQQEDSAVYLCASGLAGARLQETQYFGPGTRLLVL.